Below, 32 T cell receptor beta chains from the same sample are listed, as sequenced in a study of vaccination effects on CD4 cells after COVID-19 (dated by TCRdb to between 2022 and 2023). The library was made by the immunoSEQ multiplex PCR assay. This immuneACCESS table, as held by TCRdb, lists in-frame sequences with V and J called but not all clones. Of the missing ones, under half trace to an unresolved V gene in checked studies; the others have no known cause. For this sample the table gives some 25,000 clones, of which approximately 71% were detected only once. The ten largest make up under 15% of the sample. In the ViraFEST assay, PBMC were stimulated with viral peptide pools, and antigen-specific CD4+ T cell clonotypes were then identified by expansion using TCR sequencing. After around 10 days of culture, CD4+ T cells were isolated with the EasySep CD4+ T cell isolation kit. Negative nucleocapsid antibody results before and after vaccination confirmed that the healthy vaccine recipients had no prior SARS-CoV-2 infection.

These receptors' targets are unknown. This material consisted of CD4+ T cells from PBMCs cultured with HCoV-OC43 spike peptides, taken before COVID-19 vaccination. The cell subset or site label on this specimen signifies: HCoV-OC43 spike overlapping peptide pool stimulation. The receptors were sampled from a human donor who received a COVID-19 vaccine.

The chain employs TRBV18 and TRBJ2-7; 7 bases line up with TRBD1. The V and J ends lost 3 bases and 0 bases, in that order; junction bases with no gene match: 5. In germline, CDR1 is KGHSH, CDR2 LQKENI. The CDR3 covers 15 residues. The CDR3 sequence: CASSPPGTVSYEQYF. In nucleotides, the CDR3 is TGTGCCAGCTCACCCCCCGGGACAGTCTCCTACGAGCAGTACTTC.

This clone was seen once. J is TRBJ2-1 and V is TRBV6-6; 10 nucleotides agree with TRBD1. J lost 0 bases, V lost 5 bases, and 4 bases had no gene match. Germline loops: CDR1 MNHNY, CDR2 SVGAGI (reference sequence). There are 16 residues in the CDR3. CDR3 nucleotide sequence: TGTGCCAGCAGTACCGGGGACAGGGGCTCCTACAATGAGCAGTTCTTC. Amino acid sequence: CASSTGDRGSYNEQFF.

The chain joins TRBV7-9 to TRBJ1-4; D is possibly TRBD1 (5 bases). The CDR3 sequence is 15 residues long. The V gene lost 2 bases and the J gene lost 8 bases, with 15 bases spanning the gap. Germline V gives CDR1 SEHNR, CDR2 FQNEAQ (reference sequence). The CDR3 bases are TGTGCCAGCAGCTTATCTCCGTCCGGGGGGGAAAAACTGTTTTTT. Its protein is CASSLSPSGGEKLFF.

The chain has TRBV5-1 and TRBJ1-1; 7 bases are a match to TRBD1. V was clipped by 1 base and J by 6 bases; unmatched bases: 12. Looked up from germline, CDR1 is SGHRS and CDR2 is YFSETQ. The CDR3 is made up of 16 amino acids. CDR3 DNA sequence: TGCGCCAGCAGCTTGTCCCAAGGAAGAGACAGGGCTGAAGCTTTCTTT. Encoded protein: CASSLSQGRDRAEAFF.

The chain carries TRBV10-3 and TRBJ2-7, with TRBD1 matching over 8 bases. This CDR3 has 12 residues. The ends lost 7 bases at V and 6 bases at J; junction bases unmatched: 5. CDR1 and CDR2 from the germline V gene are ENHRY and SYGVKD. In DNA form, the CDR3 reads TGTGCCATCACTACGGACAGGGTCGAGCAGTACTTC. Protein: CAITTDRVEQYF.

CDR3 bases: TGTGCCAGCAGAAGCGGACAGGGGGATAATGGCTACACCTTC. It yields the protein CASRSGQGDNGYTF. V and J are TRBV27 and TRBJ1-2; 10 bases line up with TRBD1. From germline, CDR1 is MNHEY and CDR2 SMNVEV (reference sequence). V was pared by 6 bases and J by 6 bases, with 7 bases of the junction left unmatched. The CDR3 length is 14 residues.

The table lists this clone with a few counts. CDR3 sequence (DNA): TGTGCCACCAGCCGAGGCGGGGGGGCTTCGAGCAATCAGCCCCAGCATTTT. Translating gives CATSRGGGASSNQPQHF. The gene calls are TRBV24-1 and TRBJ1-5; the D gene is possibly TRBD1 (6 bases). Germline V gives CDR1 KGHDR, CDR2 SFDVKD. The CDR3 runs 17 residues. V was pared by 7 bases and J by 1 base, with 19 bases between.

The CDR3, as DNA: TGTGCCAGTAGTACCCCGGGGCTAGCGGGGAATACGCAGTATTTT. This encodes CASSTPGLAGNTQYF. This chain uses TRBV19 with TRBJ2-3; 9 bases agree with TRBD2. The junction had 9 bases not matched to a gene; V was cut back by 4 bases and J by 7 bases. Germline V CDR1 and CDR2: LNHDA, SQIVND (reference sequence). CDR3 length: 15 amino acids.

The V and J genes are TRBV13 and TRBJ2-5; 7 bases fit TRBD2. Trimming at V came to 0 bases and at J to 0 bases, leaving 7 bases not matched to a gene. Germline CDR1 reads PRHDT; CDR2 reads FYEKMQ (reference sequence). This CDR3 region has 17 residues. In DNA, the CDR3 is TGTGCCAGCAGCTTAGGCCCGACCCTAGCGGACCAAGAGACCCAGTACTTC. It is translated as CASSLGPTLADQETQYF.

This clone was seen a few times. The rearrangement uses TRBV6-5 and TRBJ2-7, with TRBD1 matching 7 bases. The CDR3 extends over 14 amino acids. Trimming removed 9 bases from V and 3 bases from J; junction bases left unmatched: 11. Germline CDR1 is MNHEY and CDR2 is SVGAGI. The CDR3 reads CASPRDSQLYEQYF. The CDR3 nucleotides are TGTGCCAGTCCCCGGGACAGCCAACTCTACGAGCAGTACTTC.

This clone was counted only a few times. The rearrangement uses TRBV7-7 and TRBJ2-1; D gene unclear. Germline CDR1 reads SSHAT; CDR2 reads FNYEAQ (reference sequence). The V and J ends lost 1 base and 8 bases respectively, with 9 bases between them. The CDR3 runs to 13 residues. Here the CDR3 DNA reads TGTGCCAGCAGCTTAGGGCCCCGCCATGAGCAGTTCTTC. This gives the protein CASSLGPRHEQFF.

The J gene is TRBJ2-3, the V gene TRBV11-2; D gene uncertain. CDR3 length: 17 residues. Germline V CDR1 and CDR2: SGHAT, FQNNGV. Between the trimmed V and J ends, which lost 5 bases and 2 bases, there was a span of 20 bases. The CDR3 loop is CASSKESPTVFTDTQYF. The DNA of the CDR3 is TGTGCCAGCAGCAAAGAGTCCCCTACCGTTTTCACAGATACGCAGTATTTT.

The chain employs TRBV2 and TRBJ2-5, with 10 bases that match TRBD2. V was clipped by 8 bases and J by 2 bases; unmatched bases: 2. CDR3 length: 13 residues. Germline lookup yields CDR1 SNHLY and CDR2 FYNNEI. The CDR3 coding sequence is TGTGCCAGCGGGACTAGCGTACAAGAGACCCAGTACTTC. It encodes CASGTSVQETQYF.

V gene TRBV30 combines with J gene TRBJ1-4; D is uncertain. The germline V gene encodes CDR1 GTSNPN and CDR2 SVGIG (reference sequence). The CDR3 loop spans 14 amino acids. Between the trimmed V and J ends, which lost 4 bases and 4 bases, there was a span of 13 bases. CDR3: CAWTVAGINEKLFF. CDR3 bases: TGTGCCTGGACGGTGGCAGGAATTAATGAAAAACTGTTTTTT. The variable domain in full, with the rest retrieved from reference TRBV30 and TRBJ1-4, is SQTIHQWPATLVQPVGSPLSLECTVEGTSNPNLYWYRQAAGRGLQLLFYSVGIGQISSEVPQNLSASRPQDRQFILSSKKLLLSDSGFYLCAWTVAGINEKLFFGSGTQLSVL.

The gene calls are TRBV3-1 (or the pseudogene TRBV3-2) and TRBJ2-7; D unresolved. The CDR3 has 11 residues. Germline loops: CDR1 LGHDT, CDR2 YNNKEL (reference sequence). V lost 5 bases and J 0 bases, leaving 2 bases between the germline ends. The CDR3 sequence is CASSVSYEQYF. DNA for the CDR3: TGTGCCAGCAGCGTCTCCTACGAGCAGTACTTC.

This clone was seen more than once but under ten times. This chain connects TRBV12-5 to TRBJ2-5, with 7 bases aligning to TRBD2. CDR1 is LGHNT and CDR2 is FRNRAP in the germline V gene. This CDR3 is 14 amino acids long. J was trimmed by 4 bases and V by 6 bases; bases with no gene match: 8. Here the CDR3 reads CASGPGLVGETQYF. CDR3 coding DNA: TGTGCTAGTGGCCCCGGACTAGTAGGAGAGACCCAGTACTTC.

The chain couples TRBV6-5 to TRBJ2-5; D gene ambiguous. This CDR3 is 14 amino acids long. Germline lookup yields CDR1 MNHEY and CDR2 SVGAGI. The V end was cut by 7 bases, the J end by 5 bases, with 17 bases between. CDR3 in amino acids: CASNRNTMAETQYF. CDR3 nucleotides: TGTGCCAGCAACCGGAACACAATGGCTGAGACCCAGTACTTC.

V is TRBV6-6 and J is TRBJ1-2; D perhaps matches TRBD1 (6 bases). The CDR3 has 13 residues. Germline V lookup: CDR1 MNHNY, CDR2 SVGAGI (reference sequence). The ends were cut back, 6 bases at V and 2 bases at J, with 10 bases in the middle. In DNA, the CDR3 is TGTGCCAGCAGGTACAGGGAGAACTATGGCTACACCTTC. This translates into CASRYRENYGYTF.

The J gene is TRBJ2-3, the V gene TRBV3-1 (or the pseudogene TRBV3-2); D is undetermined. The V gene's germline CDR1 is LGHDT and CDR2 YNNKEL (reference sequence). This CDR3 spans 12 amino acids. The germline V and J ends were trimmed by 4 bases and 6 bases, with 8 bases remaining between them. The CDR3 bases are TGTGCCAGCAGCCCCCCGGAGGATACGCAGTATTTT. Translation: CASSPPEDTQYF.

The rearrangement links TRBV18 to TRBJ1-4; D uncertain. This CDR3 is built from 14 residues. V lost 1 base and J lost 8, with 11 bases in between. Germline V gene lookup returns CDR1 KGHSH and CDR2 LQKENI. This chain's CDR3 is CASSPRQNLEKLFF. In nucleotides, the CDR3 is TGTGCCAGCTCACCACGTCAGAATCTAGAAAAACTGTTTTTT.

The chain employs TRBV27 and TRBJ2-2; D possibly corresponds to TRBD2 (6 bases). Germline lookup yields CDR1 MNHEY and CDR2 SMNVEV (reference sequence). Trimming pared 10 bases from V and 6 bases from J, leaving 9 bases between. CDR3 length: 11 residues. The CDR3 coding sequence is TGTGCCACCCGGAGGGCCGGGGAGCTGTTTTTT. Its translation is CATRRAGELFF.

This clone was seen only a few times. CDR3 nucleotides: TGTGCCAGCAGGATCGGGGTATCGGATGGCTACACCTTC. Translating it yields CASRIGVSDGYTF. The gene calls are TRBV6-5 and TRBJ1-2, with D unresolved. Germline CDR1 MNHEY, CDR2 SVGAGI. V was cut by 6 bases and J by 6 bases, with 14 bases left in between. CDR3 length: 13 amino acids.

This chain connects TRBV5-6 to TRBJ1-2; unclear D gene. CDR3 length equals 13 residues. V was clipped by 1 base and J by 5 bases, with 9 bases between them. Germline CDR1 and CDR2: SGHDT and YYEEEE. Here the CDR3 reads CASSLFRDYGYTF. CDR3 nucleotide sequence: TGTGCCAGCAGCTTGTTCAGAGATTATGGCTACACCTTC.

The chain is built from TRBV3-1 (or the pseudogene TRBV3-2) and TRBJ2-7; no firm D call. V dropped 0 bases and J dropped 2 bases, with 8 bases sitting between them. The germline gives CDR1 LGHDT, CDR2 YNNKEL (reference sequence). CDR3 length: 14 residues. CDR3 loop: CASSQDDTTYEQYF. CDR3 bases: TGTGCCAGCAGCCAAGATGATACTACCTACGAGCAGTACTTC.

The V gene is TRBV3-1 (or the pseudogene TRBV3-2), the J gene TRBJ2-2; D might be TRBD2 (6 bases). The CDR3 length is 17 residues. The V and J ends lost 3 bases and 2 bases respectively, with 16 bases between them. Germline lookup yields CDR1 LGHDT and CDR2 YNNKEL (reference sequence). CDR3 in amino acids: CASSHWGSGSNTGELFF. In DNA form, the CDR3 reads TGTGCCAGCAGCCATTGGGGTAGCGGCAGTAACACCGGGGAGCTGTTTTTT.

This clone was seen a single time. The chain is built from TRBV20-1 and TRBJ2-3; no clear D. Germline values: CDR1 DFQATT, CDR2 SNEGSKA (reference sequence). Trimming removed 3 bases from V and 0 bases from J, with 13 bases in between. There are 15 residues in the CDR3. CDR3 region: CSASSSVTSTDTQYF. The CDR3 nucleotides read TGCAGTGCTAGTTCCTCGGTCACTAGCACAGATACGCAGTATTTT.

J is TRBJ1-5 and V is TRBV2, with 9 bases fitting TRBD1. Per the germline V gene, CDR1 is SNHLY and CDR2 is FYNNEI. Trimming at V came to 2 bases and at J to 1 base, leaving 6 bases not matched to a gene. The CDR3 totals 17 residues. CDR3 bases: TGTGCCAGCAGTGAAAATCTGGGACAGGGAAGCAATCAGCCCCAGCATTTT. Its translation: CASSENLGQGSNQPQHF.

This sequence joins TRBV5-1 and TRBJ2-7; 10 positions agree with TRBD2. Germline V gives CDR1 SGHRS, CDR2 YFSETQ. The length of the CDR3 is 12 residues. V lost 7 bases, J lost 4 bases, and 2 bases stayed unmatched. This chain's CDR3 is CASGTSEYEQYF. In DNA form, the CDR3 reads TGCGCCAGCGGGACTAGCGAGTACGAGCAGTACTTC.

The V gene is TRBV9, the J gene TRBJ2-3, with D unclear. V gave up 3 bases and J gave up 0 bases, with 5 bases separating them. The CDR3 length is 13 residues. Germline CDR1 reads SGDLS; CDR2 reads YYNGEE. CDR3 region: CASSGSSTDTQYF. Here the CDR3 DNA reads TGTGCCAGCAGCGGTTCTAGCACAGATACGCAGTATTTT.

The chain joins TRBV27 to TRBJ2-3, with TRBD1 as a possible D gene (5 bases). The CDR3 extends over 14 amino acids. Germline lookup yields CDR1 MNHEY and CDR2 SMNVEV (reference sequence). The V gene lost 4 bases and the J gene lost 2 bases, with 10 bases spanning the gap. The CDR3 DNA sequence: TGTGCCAGCAGTTGGGGCGGCACCACAGATACGCAGTATTTT. Its translation is CASSWGGTTDTQYF.

The sample holds a few counts of this clone. The chain recombines TRBV20-1 with TRBJ1-1, with unresolved D. Trimming left V 5 bases short and J 6 bases short, with 7 bases between. The CDR3 loop spans 10 amino acids. Germline V gene lookup returns CDR1 DFQATT and CDR2 SNEGSKA (reference sequence). The CDR3 is CSALFSEAFF. CDR3 coding DNA: TGCAGTGCTTTGTTTTCTGAAGCTTTCTTT.

This clone was recorded a few times. CDR3 in DNA: TGTGCCAGCAGTTACGGGGGGGCAGTTTACGAGCAGTACTTC. This translates into CASSYGGAVYEQYF. The rearrangement uses TRBV6-6 and TRBJ2-7, with D possibly being TRBD2 (7 bases). This CDR3 spans 14 amino acids. V was pared by 2 bases and J by 4 bases, with 12 bases between. CDR1 is MNHNY and CDR2 is SVGAGI in the germline V gene (reference sequence).